Presented here are 20 T cell receptor beta chains from one specimen sequenced in a study of cytomegalovirus exposure and HLA in healthy donors. The primer mix had 60 Vbeta and 13 Jbeta primers. Here immunoSEQ multiplex PCR was the method, and the copy in TCRdb shows in-frame clones only, minus some. The sample lists about 170,000 clones; roughly 79% were seen once. The sequenced material came from PBMCs. The source is a woman aged 25 to 39 in good health and CMV-seropositive.

In DNA, the CDR3 is TGTGCCAGCAGCTCGGACCTAGCGGGAGGCCTGCTAGGCTATGAGCAGTTCTTC. Translating it yields CASSSDLAGGLLGYEQFF. The chain combines TRBV7-9 with TRBJ2-1; 11 bases line up with TRBD2. The V gene's germline CDR1 is SEHNR and CDR2 FQNEAQ (reference sequence). The V gene end was trimmed by 4 bases and the J gene end by 8 bases; junction bases not matched to a gene: 16. This CDR3 comprises 18 residues.

Only one count was recorded for this clone. The chain joins TRBV4-3 to TRBJ1-2; D is undetermined. This CDR3 spans 13 amino acids. Trimming took 5 bases from V and 2 from J, leaving 9 bases between them. Germline V gives CDR1 LGHNA, CDR2 YSLEER. The CDR3 sequence: CASSAAQNYGYTF. DNA for the CDR3: TGCGCCAGCAGCGCAGCACAGAACTATGGCTACACCTTC.

CDR3 loop: CAWSSQASVNYGYTF. The CDR3 DNA follows: TGTGCCTGGTCTAGCCAGGCCTCCGTTAACTATGGCTACACCTTC. V is TRBV30 and J is TRBJ1-2; no clear D gene. V lost 5 bases and J lost 1, with 17 bases in between. CDR1 GTSNPN and CDR2 SVGIG come from the germline V gene (reference sequence). The CDR3 is made up of 15 amino acids.

The J gene is TRBJ1-3, the V gene TRBV9; TRBD1 is a possible D gene (5 bases). Between the trimmed V and J ends, which lost 4 bases and 0 bases, there was a span of 11 bases. This CDR3 is 15 amino acids long. The germline CDR1 and CDR2 sequences are SGDLS and YYNGEE. The CDR3, as DNA: TGTGCCAGCAGCTCCAGGGCCCTCTCTGGAAACACCATATATTTT. Its translation is CASSSRALSGNTIYF.

In this sample, this clone turned up once. The chain has TRBV5-1 and TRBJ2-2, with D possibly matching TRBD2 (7 bases). Trimming pared 1 base from V and 3 bases from J, leaving 19 bases between. The CDR3 spans 18 residues. CDR1 is SGHRS and CDR2 is YFSETQ in the germline V gene. The CDR3 here is CASSLNWGTGGDTGELFF. CDR3 nucleotides: TGCGCCAGCAGCTTGAATTGGGGTACGGGGGGCGACACCGGGGAGCTGTTTTTT.

This clone showed up just a few times. The chain recombines TRBV4-3 with TRBJ1-3; 9 positions agree with TRBD1. Trimming cost V 0 bases and J 0 bases; bases outside gene matches: 6. Per germline, CDR1 LGHNA and CDR2 YSLEER. CDR3 size: 18 residues. The CDR3 reads CASSQDGTGSDSGNTIYF. The CDR3 DNA reads as TGCGCCAGCAGCCAAGATGGGACAGGGTCCGACTCTGGAAACACCATATATTTT.

The V call is TRBV5-1, the J call TRBJ2-1; D is perhaps TRBD2 (6 bases). Deletions cut 0 bases from V and 0 bases from J, with 13 bases between. The germline V gene encodes CDR1 SGHRS and CDR2 YFSETQ. This CDR3 is built from 17 residues. The chain's CDR3 is CASSLGGLISSYNEQFF. In nucleotides, the CDR3 is TGCGCCAGCAGCTTGGGGGGACTGATAAGCTCCTACAATGAGCAGTTCTTC.

As DNA, the CDR3 is TGTGCCAGCAGCTTGGCCGGACAGCATAGAAACACCATATATTTT. It codes for CASSLAGQHRNTIYF. The chain has TRBV5-6 and TRBJ1-3, with a possible D match to TRBD1 (6 bases). Germline V CDR1 and CDR2: SGHDT, YYEEEE. Trimming shortened V by 0 bases and J by 5 bases, and 12 bases separated the two germline ends. The CDR3 is made up of 15 amino acids.

This clone appeared a single time. The CDR3 sequence is CASSEARLLADNYGYTF. The CDR3 DNA sequence: TGTGCCAGCAGTGAAGCGCGGTTATTGGCAGACAACTATGGCTACACCTTC. This chain uses TRBV6-1 with TRBJ1-2; unclear D gene. CDR1 and CDR2 from the germline V gene are MNHNS and SASEGT. Trimming shortened V by 0 bases and J by 2 bases, and 16 bases separated the two germline ends. The CDR3 runs to 17 residues.

This sequence joins TRBV7-9 and TRBJ1-1; D is perhaps TRBD1 (5 bases). This CDR3 has 14 amino acids. From germline, CDR1 is SEHNR and CDR2 FQNEAQ (reference sequence). V was shortened by 1 base and J by 2 bases, with 8 bases between the two germline ends. The CDR3 nucleotides are TGTGCCAGCAGCTTAGTACAGGACAACACTGAAGCTTTCTTT. Amino acid sequence: CASSLVQDNTEAFF.

The rearrangement uses TRBV7-2 and TRBJ2-7; TRBD1 agrees at 9 bases. CDR3 length equals 13 residues. Germline V CDR1 and CDR2: SGHTA, FQGNSA. The ends lost 7 bases at V and 6 bases at J; junction bases unmatched: 7. The CDR3 region is CASTPGQGIEQYF. CDR3 DNA sequence: TGTGCCAGCACCCCGGGACAGGGTATCGAGCAGTACTTC.

In its sample, this clone was seen once. The gene calls are TRBV18 and TRBJ2-3; D not certain. This CDR3 is 15 amino acids long. V shed 2 bases and J shed 1 base, with 10 bases lying between them. Germline V gene sequence: CDR1 KGHSH, CDR2 LQKENI. In DNA form, the CDR3 reads TGTGCCAGCTCACCATCTGGGCTCCGCACAGATACGCAGTATTTT. Encoded protein: CASSPSGLRTDTQYF. The entire variable domain, with the rest obtained from reference TRBV18 and TRBJ2-3, is as follows: NAGVMQNPRHLVRRRGQEARLRCSPMKGHSHVYWYRQLPEEGLKFMVYLQKENIIDESGMPKERFSAEFPKEGPSILRIQQVVRGDSAAYFCASSPSGLRTDTQYFGPGTRLTVL.

The chain carries TRBV4-1 and TRBJ1-3, with 7 bases fitting TRBD1. The germline V gene encodes CDR1 MGHRA and CDR2 YSYEKL. This CDR3 comprises 14 residues. Trimming removed 6 bases from V and 4 bases from J; junction bases left unmatched: 6. The CDR3 spells CASSPPGQGNTIYF. CDR3 coding DNA: TGCGCCAGCAGTCCTCCGGGACAGGGAAACACCATATATTTT.

V is TRBV29-1 and J is TRBJ2-2; D gene unclear. The CDR3 sequence is 12 residues long. Trimming shortened V by 5 bases and J by 0 bases, and 4 bases separated the two germline ends. CDR1 SQVTM and CDR2 ANQGSEA come from the germline V gene. In DNA, the CDR3 is TGCAGCGTTCGAGCGAACACCGGGGAGCTGTTTTTT. Protein: CSVRANTGELFF.

V usage is TRBV2 and J usage is TRBJ2-3; TRBD2 aligns across 9 bases. Germline trimming cut 3 bases from V and 6 bases from J; bases unmatched to any gene: 4. The CDR3 is 14 residues long. In germline, CDR1 is SNHLY, CDR2 FYNNEI. The CDR3 region is CASSERGGKDTQYF. As DNA, the CDR3 is TGTGCCAGCAGTGAGCGGGGGGGCAAGGATACGCAGTATTTT.

This clone was observed a handful of times. The chain carries TRBV5-4 and TRBJ2-6, with D perhaps matching TRBD1 (5 bases). The CDR3 covers 17 residues. The V end lost 2 bases, the J end lost 2 bases, and 14 bases lay between the germline ends. The V gene's germline CDR1 is SGHNT and CDR2 YYREEE (reference sequence). CDR3 nucleotides: TGTGCCAGCAGCTTTAGTTCCAGGGCGGCTGGGGCCAACGTCCTGACTTTC. The encoded protein is CASSFSSRAAGANVLTF. The complete variable domain, with remaining parts taken from reference TRBV5-4 and TRBJ2-6, reads ETGVTQSPTHLIKTRGQQVTLRCSSQSGHNTVSWYQQALGQGPQFIFQYYREEENGRGNFPPRFSGLQFPNYSSELNVNALELDDSALYLCASSFSSRAAGANVLTFGAGSRLTVL.

This clone was counted once. The genes are TRBV10-1 and TRBJ2-2; D is unclear. Per germline, CDR1 WNHNN and CDR2 SYGVQD (reference sequence). V lost 8 bases, J lost 2 bases, and 9 bases lay in between. This CDR3 is 13 amino acids long. The DNA for the CDR3 is TGCGCCAGCCTAGACCTAAACACCGGGGAGCTGTTTTTT. Its translation: CASLDLNTGELFF.

The V and J genes are TRBV12-5 and TRBJ1-1, with D possibly TRBD1 on 6 matching bases. The length of the CDR3 is 14 residues. The germline V gene encodes CDR1 LGHNT and CDR2 FRNRAP. V was cut by 7 bases and J by 5 bases, with 17 bases left in between. CDR3 loop: CASALRTATTEAFF. The CDR3 nucleotides read TGTGCTAGTGCCCTGCGGACAGCAACAACTGAAGCTTTCTTT.

This sequence joins TRBV9 and TRBJ2-2; 12 nucleotides align to TRBD1. V gave up 3 bases and J gave up 8 bases; unmatched junction bases: 8. Germline CDR1 SGDLS, CDR2 YYNGEE. The CDR3 is 16 amino acids. CDR3 protein: CASSERGTGGRGELFF. As DNA, the CDR3 is TGTGCCAGCAGCGAGAGGGGGACAGGGGGCCGGGGGGAGCTGTTTTTT.

The genes are TRBV5-6 and TRBJ2-2; D might be TRBD1 (6 bases). Germline loops: CDR1 SGHDT, CDR2 YYEEEE. The CDR3 sequence is 16 residues long. V lost 2 bases and J lost 0, with 11 bases in between. The CDR3 protein is CASSFDRTPNTGELFF. CDR3 nucleotides: TGTGCCAGCAGCTTCGACAGGACCCCGAACACCGGGGAGCTGTTTTTT.